This T cell receptor beta chain was profiled in a study of blood T cell repertoires in COVID-19. Study in general: COVID-19 samples, acute and convalescent, were from the United States, Italy and Spain.

V was cut by 7 bases and J by 0 bases, with 10 bases left in between. CDR3 length: 14 residues. Germline V CDR1 and CDR2: LNHDA, SQIVND (reference sequence). Authors' methods: Cell counts per sample came from amplifying reference gene primers. The protocol was immunoSEQ multiplex PCR, while the TCRdb copy is restricted to in-frame clones and leaves out a portion. D and trimming were read from the DNA, whereas the V and J calls and clone size are those reported in that table. The table lists 150,000 or so clones, about 90% of them singletons. V usage is TRBV19 and J usage is TRBJ1-3; a possible D gene is TRBD1 (6 bases). This sequence was found in a woman in her seventies with acute or convalescent COVID-19. The source material was peripheral blood. Here the CDR3 DNA reads TGTGCCAGTAAGGACAGCCGCTCTGGAAACACCATATATTTT. Translation gives CASKDSRSGNTIYF.